These T cell receptor beta chains were read from a single sample in a study of technical replicates of blood from several donors. Profiled with immunoSEQ multiplex PCR; TCRdb holds only in-frame clones, not every one. The sample carries 65,000 to 80,000 clones, about 95% recorded once. What was sequenced was T cells isolated from PBMCs. All receptors come from a human donor in good health. Both conserved end residues are part of each CDR3. D genes are given only for firm matches.

d_call	v_call	cdr3_aa
.	TRBV18	CASSPPGQGITYEQYF
TRBD2	TRBV18	CASSPNAGLAGGLGEYNEQFF
.	TRBV19	CASSMGGGSSAFF
TRBD2	TRBV5-1	CASSGTSGRPYRTEETQYF
.	TRBV27	CASSGDMNTEAFF
.	TRBV20-1	CSARYSLGYTF
.	TRBV14	CASSQQASGELFF
TRBD1	TRBV9	CASSRTGGSYEQYF
.	TRBV6-1	CASSEVAENTGELFF
.	TRBV2	CASSPWADEQFF
.	TRBV7-2	CASSLVGRNEKLFF
.	TRBV7-8	CASSSSNREGQPQHF
.	TRBV28	CASSPHEVAVNTEAFF
.	TRBV19	CASNRRVTHYNEQFF
.	TRBV19	CASSPGTQGQPQHF
.	TRBV4-1	CASSQDVYPPKYEQYF
TRBD2	TRBV11-3	CASSLDPRQGTSGDSYEQYF
.	TRBV5-1	CASSFLQTANYGYTF
TRBD2	TRBV9	CASSVGGGREDTQYF
TRBD1	TRBV28	CASRIGTGGSYEQYF
TRBD2	TRBV28	CASSFGILAVPSYEQYF
.	TRBV27	CASSFRDTYNEQFF
.	TRBV4-1	CASSTTGNDNSPLHF
.	TRBV5-1	CASSLEANTEAFF
.	TRBV4-1	CASSQVDISNQPQHF
TRBD1	TRBV29-1	CSVLDRGPISGANVLTF
.	TRBV6-1	CASKDFRTSNRAFF
.	TRBV6-5	CASSYSGGTEAFF
TRBD2	TRBV7-9	CASSLGTSILLDEQFF
.	TRBV7-9	CASSLGGAGAEEQFF
.	TRBV6-5	CASSYWGQGTFF
.	TRBV2	CASTQENLSNQPQHF
.	TRBV11-2	CASSFARLEGVNTEAFF
.	TRBV2	CASSRESNEKLFF
.	TRBV6-1	CASSEGDTEQFF
.	TRBV7-9	CASSLEGRVRPQHF
.	TRBV7-9	CASSLADQPQHF
.	TRBV5-1	CASSLQFDNSPLHF
.	TRBV12-5	CASGAGTPSTDTQYF
TRBD2	TRBV19	CASSGLAGGDNEQFF
TRBD2	TRBV19	CASSMAALAGRYEQYF
TRBD2	TRBV5-4	CASSLETGTTQETQYF
TRBD1	TRBV10-3	CAISPIRQGVTGELFF
TRBD1	TRBV6-5	CASSLRDRFNEQFF
.	TRBV5-4	CASSPLMAGTANYGYTF
.	TRBV13	CASSRQRTMVGGYTF
.	TRBV6-5	CASTSPNTEAFF
TRBD1	TRBV11-2	CASSLEGWGQDSYEQYF
TRBD2	TRBV11-3	CASSALAGMGSGANVLTF
TRBD1	TRBV19	CASSSHRGTEAFF
TRBD2	TRBV28	CASSRTRTPDYEQYF
.	TRBV6-5	CASSYSLANYGYTF
TRBD2	TRBV28	CASSLNLAGGPTDTQYF
TRBD1	TRBV25-1	CASSQTGTQPQHF